One T cell receptor beta chain is described in this entry. Its target is not known. Measured with immunoSEQ multiplex PCR; TCRdb has only the in-frame clones, and not every one. The data show about 140,000 clones, approximately 90% seen once. The data derive from a study of T cell responses to AZD1222 COVID-19 vaccine. Study-wide results and limits: Repertoires in all cases were sampled only once the peak T cell response had passed. There were mostly white British donors and more females than males, and clonal diversity was possibly underestimated.

Germline V gives CDR1 SNHLY, CDR2 FYNNEI. V lost 6 bases and J 1 base, leaving 0 bases between the germline ends. The CDR3 loop spans 10 amino acids. The rearrangement links TRBV2 to TRBJ2-5, with D unclear. This specimen consisted of peripheral blood, obtained on day 0 of AZD1222 vaccination. The origin of this receptor is an adult in good health. The CDR3 region has the DNA TGTGCCAGCAGCCAAGAGACCCAGTACTTC. Protein: CASSQETQYF.